This TCR beta chain comes out of a study of blood T cell repertoires in COVID-19. Study details: T cells, B-cell-depleted T cells, or PBMCs supplied cDNA or gDNA.

In the study's own analysis: It was from reference gene primer amplification that nucleated cell counts were estimated. The data were produced by immunoSEQ multiplex PCR, yet TCRdb's version contains in-frame clones alone and is incomplete. D and trimming were read from the DNA, whereas the V and J calls and clone size are those reported in that table. The sample contains around 250,000 clones, about 87% of which appear only once. Participants were placed into cohorts based on the clinical history they reported. This CDR3 comprises 15 residues. Germline V gives CDR1 SGHTA, CDR2 FQGNSA. Losses at the gene ends were 5 bases for V and 3 bases for J; bases not matched to a gene: 5.

The chain couples TRBV7-2 to TRBJ1-1; TRBD1 agrees at 11 bases. Input material: PBMCs or T cells enriched from blood (not recorded which). This receptor was obtained from a woman between 40 and 50 years old with acute COVID-19. The DNA of the CDR3 is TGTGCCAGCAGCCCCCGGACAGGGGGCTACACTGAAGCTTTCTTT. It specifies CASSPRTGGYTEAFF.